Listed here is a single T cell receptor beta chain. The source of the sample is a study of cytomegalovirus exposure and HLA in healthy donors. The PCR ran on 60 Vbeta and 13 Jbeta primers. Measured with immunoSEQ multiplex PCR; TCRdb has only the in-frame clones, and not every one. This table holds some 150,000 clones, 65% to 85% found once. Germline V lookup: CDR1 MNHNY, CDR2 SVGAGI (reference sequence). This CDR3 has 15 amino acids. V and J are TRBV6-6 and TRBJ2-5; 9 nucleotides agree with TRBD2. The DNA end lines up better with TRBJ2-7; the J call may be wrong. This receptor was taken from a woman aged 50 to 60 in good health and CMV-seropositive. The sample comprised PBMCs. The CDR3 spells CASSYLSSGEGEQYF. The CDR3 DNA follows: TGTGCCAGCAGTTACTTGTCTAGCGGGGAGGGCGAGCAGTACTTC.